This is a list of T cell receptor beta chains from one sample in a study of CD8 T cells in Susac syndrome. TCRdb re-called the immunoSEQ multiplex PCR reads through MiXCR, storing one row per CDR3 protein. The repertoire includes tens of thousands of distinct CDR3 sequences, 95% to 97% of them detected once, and 0.55% to 0.75% sits in the top ten. Material: CD8+ T cells from PBMCs. Receptors were obtained from a human donor with Susac syndrome. The CDR3 runs from the conserved cysteine through the conserved F or W. A D gene is named only where the DNA matches it firmly. A clone size is listed for some rows: how often the clone was seen (once, few, many), or a class if it is expanded.

d_call	v_call	j_call	clone_size	cdr3_nt	cdr3_aa
.	TRBV20-1	TRBJ1-2	.	TGCAGTGCTAGAGCAGGGGCCTATGGCTACACCTTC	CSARAGAYGYTF
.	TRBV30	TRBJ1-2	.	TGTGCCTGGAGTGTGGGAGCTGGCTATGGCTACACCTTC	CAWSVGAGYGYTF
.	TRBV20-1	TRBJ1-2	once	TGCAGGACCCCCTATGGCTACACCTTC	CRTPYGYTF
.	TRBV4-1	TRBJ1-2	.	TGCGCCAGCAGCCAGTCCTGGACAGAAAACTATGGCTACACCTTC	CASSQSWTENYGYTF
TRBD2	TRBV20-1	TRBJ2-5	few	TGCAGTGCTAGTGGGGGGGGCCAAGAGACCCAGTACTTC	CSASGGGQETQYF
.	TRBV4-3	TRBJ1-2	.	TGCGCCAGCAGCCCCCTGGCGACGGTGAATGGCTACACCTTC	CASSPLATVNGYTF
.	TRBV6-5	TRBJ1-1	few	TGTGCCACCTCGAGGGGAGACACTGAAGCTTTCTTT	CATSRGDTEAFF
.	TRBV5-4	TRBJ1-1	once	TGTGCCAGCAGCTTTAGGGACATCGGAGCTTTCTTT	CASSFRDIGAFF
.	TRBV29-1	TRBJ1-2	.	TGCAGCGTTGAGGGGAGTGGTGAGTGGTCCTATGGCTACACCTTC	CSVEGSGEWSYGYTF
.	TRBV30	TRBJ1-2	.	TGTGCCTGGAGTGTACGAGGGGGTCACTATGGCTACACCTTC	CAWSVRGGHYGYTF
.	TRBV13	TRBJ1-4	few	TGTGCCAGCAGGTTAAGGGGTGCAACTAATGAAAAACTGTTTTTT	CASRLRGATNEKLFF
.	TRBV28	TRBJ1-1	.	TGTGCCAGCACCCACCCCCTGAACACTGAAGCTTTCTTT	CASTHPLNTEAFF
TRBD2	TRBV7-2	TRBJ2-7	.	TGTGCCAGCAGCTCCCCTAGCGGAGCCTACGAGCAGTACTTC	CASSSPSGAYEQYF
.	TRBV6-2/TRBV6-3	TRBJ2-7	.	TGTGCCAGCAGTCGGGACCACACTCTCTACGAGCAGTACTTC	CASSRDHTLYEQYF
.	TRBV4-3	TRBJ2-5	.	TGCGCCAGCAGCCAAGGGATGGGGCTGGGAGAGACCCAGTACTTC	CASSQGMGLGETQYF
.	TRBV20-1	TRBJ2-5	.	TGCAGTGTTGGGGACCTTCCCAAGACCCAGTACTTC	CSVGDLPKTQYF
.	TRBV6-2/TRBV6-3	TRBJ2-5	once	TGTGCCAGCGGACAGCAAGAGACCCAGTACTTC	CASGQQETQYF
.	TRBV20-1	TRBJ2-5	once	TGCAGTGCTTACCGGGACTCCCAAGAGACCCAGTACTTC	CSAYRDSQETQYF
.	TRBV9	TRBJ2-7	.	TGTGCCAGCAGCGTAGGGACGGGGACCTACGAGCAGTACTTC	CASSVGTGTYEQYF
.	TRBV25-1	TRBJ2-5	.	TGTGCCAGCGGCCCCCCGGGGATAGGAGAGACCCAGTACTTC	CASGPPGIGETQYF
.	TRBV28	TRBJ1-1	.	TGTGCCAGCAGTTTGGGGATCGCTGAAGCTTTCTTT	CASSLGIAEAFF
.	TRBV30	TRBJ1-4	.	TGTGCCTGGAGTGTACTTCTGGGGCTTCGGGAAAAACTGTTTTTT	CAWSVLLGLREKLFF
.	TRBV6-5	TRBJ1-5	.	TGTGCCAGCAGTTACGGAAGGGTTGGGAATCAGCCCCAGCATTTT	CASSYGRVGNQPQHF
TRBD1	TRBV18	TRBJ1-1	.	TGTGCCAGCTCACCATCAGGACAGGGGCAGACTGAAGCTTTCTTT	CASSPSGQGQTEAFF
.	TRBV4-3	TRBJ2-3	.	TGCGCCAGCAGCCAAGGGGGTTGGACGGATACGCAGTATTTT	CASSQGGWTDTQYF
TRBD1	TRBV6-1	TRBJ1-2	.	TGTGCCAGCAGTCCACTGATGGGACAGACCTCGGCCTATGGCTACACCTTC	CASSPLMGQTSAYGYTF
TRBD1	TRBV11-1	TRBJ2-1	.	TGTGCCAGCAGCCTCGACAGGGCCCATGAGCAGTTCTTC	CASSLDRAHEQFF